This entry lists 6 T cell receptor beta chains sequenced from one sample in a study of cytomegalovirus exposure and HLA in healthy donors. 60 Vbeta and 13 Jbeta primers were used in PCR. Clones were sequenced by immunoSEQ multiplex PCR, and TCRdb holds only the in-frame ones, with some missing. The sample holds around 150,000 clones, roughly 79% seen once. Sample: PBMCs. These receptors came from a woman in her forties or fifties in good health and CMV-seropositive.

The CDR3 here is CATLTSGRAGELFF. Here the CDR3 DNA reads TGCGCCACCTTGACTAGCGGGAGGGCCGGGGAGCTGTTTTTT. V is TRBV10-2 and J is TRBJ2-2, with 14 bases that match TRBD2. This CDR3 is 14 amino acids long. The trim removed 10 bases at V and 6 bases at J, leaving 4 bases unmatched. From germline, CDR1 is WSHSY and CDR2 SAAADI.

The V and J genes are TRBV4-2 and TRBJ1-1; 7 bases are shared with TRBD1. Losses at the gene ends were 1 base for V and 5 bases for J; bases not matched to a gene: 4. The V gene's germline CDR1 is LGHNA and CDR2 YNFKEQ. CDR3 length: 14 residues. CDR3 loop: CASSQGTGKTEAFF. The CDR3 DNA reads as TGTGCCAGCAGCCAAGGGACAGGCAAAACTGAAGCTTTCTTT.

V is TRBV2 and J is TRBJ1-5; 10 bases are a match to TRBD1. The CDR3 runs to 14 residues. The V gene's germline CDR1 is SNHLY and CDR2 FYNNEI. The ends lost 4 bases at V and 6 bases at J; junction bases unmatched: 3. CDR3 sequence reads: CASSGQGASQPQHF. The CDR3, as DNA: TGTGCCAGCAGTGGACAGGGGGCAAGTCAGCCCCAGCATTTT.

This clone was picked up one time. J is TRBJ2-7 and V is TRBV25-1; unclear D gene. Trimming removed 1 base from V and 3 bases from J, with 10 bases in between. The CDR3 has 14 amino acids. CDR1 and CDR2 (germline): MGHDK, SYGVNS. CDR3 sequence (DNA): TGTGCCAGCAGTGAATTAAGTAGAGGCTACGAGCAGTACTTC. Its protein is CASSELSRGYEQYF.

The V gene is TRBV7-2, the J gene TRBJ2-5; D remains ambiguous. The CDR3 runs to 11 residues. V was cut by 5 bases and J by 5 bases, with 6 bases left in between. Germline V gives CDR1 SGHTA, CDR2 FQGNSA. The DNA of the CDR3 is TGTGCCAGCAGCCCCTCCGAGACCCAGTACTTC. This codes for CASSPSETQYF.

The V gene is TRBV21-1, the J gene TRBJ2-1; no check of the table's D call, TRBD2, against the DNA was made. TRBV21-1 is recorded as a pseudogene. The CDR3 has 13 amino acids. In DNA, the CDR3 is TGTGCCAGCAAGGTAGCGGGAGGAGAAGAGCAGTTCTTC. It translates to CASKVAGGEEQFF.